These T cell receptor beta chains were read from a single sample in a study of blood T cell repertoires in COVID-19. Profiling relied on immunoSEQ multiplex PCR, and the TCRdb table lists in-frame clones only, not all of them. The data contain just over 650,000 clones, just under 90% of them seen just once; the ten biggest clones take up under 0.3%. Sequencing was performed on peripheral blood. These receptors were taken from a young woman with acute or convalescent COVID-19. The CDR3 runs from the conserved cysteine through the conserved F or W. A D gene is named only where the DNA matches it firmly. The listing skips clone size in some rows; elsewhere it reads once, few, many or a size class.

TRBV4-1	TRBJ2-1	TRBD2	.	CASSRYPSGGSYNEQFF	TGCGCCAGCAGCCGATATCCTAGCGGTGGCTCCTACAATGAGCAGTTCTTC
TRBV5-5	TRBJ2-2	.	.	CASSLLSGAGELFF	TGTGCCAGCAGCTTGCTCTCGGGGGCCGGGGAGCTGTTTTTT
TRBV19	TRBJ1-2	TRBD1	.	CASSSAQQGRWIGYTF	TGTGCCAGTAGTAGCGCGCAACAGGGGAGATGGATTGGCTACACCTTC
TRBV30	TRBJ1-3	TRBD1	.	CACSRTGNSGNTIYF	TGTGCCTGCAGCAGGACAGGAAACTCTGGAAACACCATATATTTT
TRBV5-6	TRBJ2-3	.	.	CASSSGRDTQYF	TGTGCCAGCAGCTCAGGCCGCGATACGCAGTATTTT
TRBV11-2	TRBJ1-3	TRBD1	.	CASSSGTAGNTIYF	TGTGCCAGCAGCTCCGGGACAGCTGGAAACACCATATATTTT
TRBV3-1/TRBV3-2	TRBJ1-6	.	.	CASSQRGLDNSPLHF	TGTGCCAGCAGCCAACGCGGACTTGATAATTCACCCCTCCACTTT
TRBV7-2	TRBJ2-3	.	.	CASSDYHTDTQYF	TGTGCCAGCAGCGACTACCACACAGATACGCAGTATTTT
TRBV9	TRBJ1-1	TRBD1	.	CASSGSMSGQVNLNTEAFF	TGTGCCAGCAGCGGCAGTATGTCGGGACAGGTAAACCTGAACACTGAAGCTTTCTTT
TRBV19	TRBJ2-7	.	.	CASSDGGGGRYEQYF	TGTGCCAGTTCGGACGGAGGGGGGGGACGCTACGAGCAGTACTTC
TRBV4-3	TRBJ1-2	.	.	CASSQESTYGYTF	TGCGCCAGCAGCCAAGAAAGCACCTATGGCTACACCTTC
TRBV6-2/TRBV6-3	TRBJ1-5	TRBD1	.	CASSGTGTGNQPQHF	TGTGCCAGCAGTGGTACCGGGACAGGGAATCAGCCCCAGCATTTT
TRBV4-1	TRBJ1-6	.	.	CASSQAADYNSPLHF	TGCGCCAGCAGCCAGGCCGCCGACTATAATTCACCCCTCCACTTT
TRBV3-1/TRBV3-2	TRBJ2-1	.	.	CASSQGKIGRDEQFF	TGTGCCAGCAGCCAAGGGAAGATAGGCCGGGATGAGCAGTTCTTC
TRBV7-2	TRBJ1-1	TRBD1	.	CASSFNRGLSEAFF	TGTGCCAGCAGCTTTAACAGGGGGCTTTCTGAAGCTTTCTTT
TRBV3-1/TRBV3-2	TRBJ2-7	.	.	CASSQLTSISYEQYF	TGTGCCAGCAGCCAACTAACTAGCATCTCCTACGAGCAGTACTTC
TRBV6-2/TRBV6-3	TRBJ1-4	.	.	CASSYSPGAGGEKLFF	TGTGCCAGCAGTTACTCCCCCGGGGCCGGGGGTGAAAAACTGTTTTTT
TRBV30	TRBJ2-7	.	.	CAWRQGAYEQYF	TGTGCCTGGAGGCAGGGCGCCTACGAGCAGTACTTC
TRBV29-1	TRBJ2-1	.	.	CSVPSGYSYNEQFF	TGCAGCGTCCCCTCGGGGTACTCCTACAATGAGCAGTTCTTC
TRBV11-2	TRBJ2-5	TRBD1	.	CASSLDRGSETQYF	TGTGCCAGCAGCTTGGACAGGGGGAGTGAGACCCAGTACTTC
TRBV6-6	TRBJ1-2	.	.	CATEDTTNYGYTF	TGTGCCACCGAAGACACGACTAACTATGGCTACACCTTC
TRBV30	TRBJ2-3	TRBD2	.	CAWSTGGGMTDTQYF	TGTGCCTGGAGTACTGGCGGGGGGATGACAGATACGCAGTATTTT
TRBV28	TRBJ1-2	.	.	CASSSPAPGYGYTF	TGTGCCAGCAGTTCTCCTGCCCCAGGCTATGGCTACACCTTC
TRBV7-6	TRBJ1-1	.	.	CASSLGQGTEAFF	TGTGCCAGCAGCTTGGGGCAGGGCACTGAAGCTTTCTTT
TRBV6-5	TRBJ1-5	.	many	CASRRSVNSNQPQHF	TGTGCCAGCAGAAGATCAGTGAATAGCAATCAGCCCCAGCATTTT
TRBV5-6	TRBJ2-7	.	.	CASGGYSYEQYF	TGTGCCAGCGGCGGCTACTCCTACGAGCAGTACTTC
TRBV3-1/TRBV3-2	TRBJ1-1	.	.	CASSQRVSDYHEAFF	TGTGCCAGCAGCCAAAGGGTCTCGGACTACCATGAAGCTTTCTTT
TRBV11-2	TRBJ2-1	TRBD2	.	CASSWTPRLAGGPRNEQFF	TGTGCCAGCAGCTGGACACCCCGACTAGCGGGGGGGCCCCGGAATGAGCAGTTCTTC
TRBV12-5	TRBJ1-5	.	.	CASGLTTFSLPTGYGAFRSQHF	TGTGCTAGTGGTTTGACAACCTTCTCTCTTCCGACGGGTTATGGGGCCTTTCGGTCCCAGCATTTT
TRBV7-2	TRBJ1-2	TRBD1	.	CASSPPRQGPLYGYTF	TGTGCCAGCAGCCCCCCCCGACAGGGGCCATTATATGGCTACACCTTC
TRBV4-3	TRBJ2-7	TRBD1	.	CASSEEVGTGSREQYF	TGCGCCAGCAGCGAAGAAGTGGGGACAGGGAGCCGCGAGCAGTACTTC
TRBV5-5	TRBJ1-1	.	.	CASSPGGIEAFF	TGTGCCAGCAGTCCAGGCGGGATCGAAGCTTTCTTT
TRBV12-5	TRBJ1-1	.	.	CASSGMNTEAFF	TGTGCTAGTTCGGGAATGAACACTGAAGCTTTCTTT
TRBV27	TRBJ1-1	.	.	CASSLTGNTEAFF	TGTGCCAGCAGTTTAACTGGGAACACTGAAGCTTTCTTT
TRBV30	TRBJ1-2	.	.	CAWNIQPIYGYTF	TGTGCCTGGAATATACAGCCCATCTATGGCTACACCTTC
TRBV6-1	TRBJ1-1	.	.	CASSEDIPVGNTEAFF	TGTGCCAGCAGTGAAGACATCCCCGTTGGTAACACTGAAGCTTTCTTT